The T cell receptor (beta chain) under discussion was sequenced for a study of cytomegalovirus exposure and HLA in healthy donors. Whole-study context: Caucasian-associated ancestry cluster membership applied to approximately 84% of several hundred genotyped donors. Study-wide points: Later examination showed HLA-associated TCR beta chains had greater clonal expansion than equally common others.

Vbeta (60) and Jbeta (13) primers were used in the PCR. Repertoires were generated with immunoSEQ multiplex PCR, while TCRdb's copy carries only in-frame clones and drops some. The table includes approximately 190,000 clones, roughly 80% detected once. Of note for this clone: Its antigen is currently unknown.

The CDR3 length is 15 residues. V was pared by 0 bases and J by 2 bases, with 12 bases between. CDR1 is SGHRS, CDR2 YFSETQ, per germline. The sequence was obtained from a woman younger than 30 in good health and CMV-seronegative. This chain links TRBV5-1 with TRBJ2-7, with a tentative D call TRBD1 (6 bases). What was sequenced was PBMCs. CDR3 residues: CASSLGAGVTYEQYF. The CDR3 bases are TGCGCCAGCAGCTTGGGCGCAGGGGTCACCTACGAGCAGTACTTC.